This T cell receptor (beta chain) was retrieved from a study of cytomegalovirus exposure and HLA in healthy donors. Germline loops: CDR1 SGDLS, CDR2 YYNGEE. The V end was cut by 0 bases, the J end by 1 base, with 10 bases between. This CDR3 comprises 15 residues. The PCR ran on 60 Vbeta and 13 Jbeta primers. Generated by immunoSEQ multiplex PCR, the TCRdb table keeps only in-frame clones and is missing some. The data contain some 110,000 clones, 60% to 85% of them singletons. This clonotype originated in a man aged 50-60 years in good health and CMV-seropositive. The V call is TRBV9, the J call TRBJ2-5, with unresolved D. Source material: PBMCs. CDR3 sequence: CASSVAYSLQETQYF. CDR3 nucleotides: TGTGCCAGCAGCGTAGCTTACAGCCTCCAAGAGACCCAGTACTTC.